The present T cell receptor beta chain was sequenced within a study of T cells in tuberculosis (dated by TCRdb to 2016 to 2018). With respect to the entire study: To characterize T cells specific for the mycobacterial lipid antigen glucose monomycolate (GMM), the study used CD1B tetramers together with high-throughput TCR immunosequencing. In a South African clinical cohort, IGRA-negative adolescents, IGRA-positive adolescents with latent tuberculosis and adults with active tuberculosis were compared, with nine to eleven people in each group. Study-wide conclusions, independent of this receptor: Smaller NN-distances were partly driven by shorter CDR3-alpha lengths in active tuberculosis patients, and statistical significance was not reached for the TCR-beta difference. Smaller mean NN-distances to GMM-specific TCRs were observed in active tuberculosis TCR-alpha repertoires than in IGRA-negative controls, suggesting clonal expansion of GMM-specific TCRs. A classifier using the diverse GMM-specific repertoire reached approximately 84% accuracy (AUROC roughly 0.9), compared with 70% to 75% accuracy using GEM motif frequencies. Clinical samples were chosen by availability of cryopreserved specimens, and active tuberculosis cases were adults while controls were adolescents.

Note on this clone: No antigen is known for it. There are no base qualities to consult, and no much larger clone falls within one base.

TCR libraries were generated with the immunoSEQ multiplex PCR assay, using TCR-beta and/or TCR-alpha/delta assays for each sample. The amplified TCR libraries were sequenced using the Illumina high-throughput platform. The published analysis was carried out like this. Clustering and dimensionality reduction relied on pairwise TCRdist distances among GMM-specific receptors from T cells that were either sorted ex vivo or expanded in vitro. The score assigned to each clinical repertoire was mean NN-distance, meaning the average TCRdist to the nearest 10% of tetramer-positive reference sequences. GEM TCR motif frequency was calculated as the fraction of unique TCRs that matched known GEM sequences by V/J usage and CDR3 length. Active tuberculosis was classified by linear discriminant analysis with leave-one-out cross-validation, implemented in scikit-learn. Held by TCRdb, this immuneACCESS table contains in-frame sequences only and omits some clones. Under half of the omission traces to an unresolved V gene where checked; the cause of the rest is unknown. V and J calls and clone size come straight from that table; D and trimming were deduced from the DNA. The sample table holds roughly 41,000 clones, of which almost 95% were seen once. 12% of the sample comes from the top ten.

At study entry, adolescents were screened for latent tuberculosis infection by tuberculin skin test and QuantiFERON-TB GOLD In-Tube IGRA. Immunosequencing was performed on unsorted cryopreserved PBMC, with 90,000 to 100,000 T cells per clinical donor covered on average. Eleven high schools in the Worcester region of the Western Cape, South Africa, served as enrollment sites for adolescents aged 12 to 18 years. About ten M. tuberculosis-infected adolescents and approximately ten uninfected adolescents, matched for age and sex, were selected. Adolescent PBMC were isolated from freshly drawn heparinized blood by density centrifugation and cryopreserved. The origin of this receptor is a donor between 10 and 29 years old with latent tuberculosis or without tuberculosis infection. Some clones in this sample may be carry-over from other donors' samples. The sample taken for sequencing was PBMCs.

The sequence in DNA is TGCGCCAGCAGCCCATCAGGCTGGACCGGGGAGCTGTTTTTT. It codes for CASSPSGWTGELFF. The V and J genes are TRBV4-3 and TRBJ2-2; there is no confident call for the D gene. The CDR3 starts with the cysteine, ends with the phenylalanine, and has 14 residues. The sequence is cut down to CDR3 DNA, 42 bases in frame from base 1. The V and J ends are trimmed by 4 bases and 5 bases, leaving 11 bases between them. CDR1 LGHNA and CDR2 YSLEER are derived from the germline V gene.